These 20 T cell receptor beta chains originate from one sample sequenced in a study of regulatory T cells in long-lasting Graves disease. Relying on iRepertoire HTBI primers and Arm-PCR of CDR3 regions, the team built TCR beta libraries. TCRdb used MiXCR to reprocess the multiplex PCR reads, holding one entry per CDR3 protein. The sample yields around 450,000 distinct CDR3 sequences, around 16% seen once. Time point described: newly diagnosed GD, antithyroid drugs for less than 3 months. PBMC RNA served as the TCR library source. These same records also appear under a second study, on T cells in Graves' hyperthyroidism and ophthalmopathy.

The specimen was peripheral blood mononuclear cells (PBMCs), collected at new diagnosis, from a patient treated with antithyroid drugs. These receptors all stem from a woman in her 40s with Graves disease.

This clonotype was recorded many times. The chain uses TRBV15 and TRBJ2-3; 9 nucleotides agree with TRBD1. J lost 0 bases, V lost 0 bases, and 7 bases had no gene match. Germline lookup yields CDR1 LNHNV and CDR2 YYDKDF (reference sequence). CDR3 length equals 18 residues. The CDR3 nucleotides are TGTGCCACCAGCAGAGACAAACGGACAGGGGTCAGCACAGATACGCAGTATTTT. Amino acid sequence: CATSRDKRTGVSTDTQYF.

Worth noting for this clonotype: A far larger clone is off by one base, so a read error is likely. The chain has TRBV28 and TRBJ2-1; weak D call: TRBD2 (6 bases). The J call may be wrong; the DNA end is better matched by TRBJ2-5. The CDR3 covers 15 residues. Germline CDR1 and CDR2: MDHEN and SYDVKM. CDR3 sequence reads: CASSLGTSRGETQYF. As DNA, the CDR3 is TGTGCCAGCAGTTTAGGCACTAGCAGAGGAGAGACCCAGTACTTC.

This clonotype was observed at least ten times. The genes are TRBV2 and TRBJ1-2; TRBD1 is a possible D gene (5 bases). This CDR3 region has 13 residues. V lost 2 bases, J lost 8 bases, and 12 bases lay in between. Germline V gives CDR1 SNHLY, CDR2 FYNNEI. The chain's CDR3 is CASSETGVGGYTF. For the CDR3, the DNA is TGTGCCAGCAGTGAAACGGGGGTCGGAGGCTACACCTTC.

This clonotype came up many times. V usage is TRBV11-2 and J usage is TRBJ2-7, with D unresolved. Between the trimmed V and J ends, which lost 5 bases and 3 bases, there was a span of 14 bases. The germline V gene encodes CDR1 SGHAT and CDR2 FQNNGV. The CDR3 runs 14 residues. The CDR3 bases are TGTGCCAGCAGCCCGGACCTAATCTACTACGAGCAGTACTTC. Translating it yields CASSPDLIYYEQYF.

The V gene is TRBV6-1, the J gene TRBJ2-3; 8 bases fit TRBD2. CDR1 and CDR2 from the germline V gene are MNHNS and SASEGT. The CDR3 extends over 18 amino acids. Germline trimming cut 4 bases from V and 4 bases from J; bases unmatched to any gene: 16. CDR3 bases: TGTGCCAGCAGTGTTATGTCATGGGGTCCGGGGGGGTCAGATACGCAGTATTTT. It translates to CASSVMSWGPGGSDTQYF.

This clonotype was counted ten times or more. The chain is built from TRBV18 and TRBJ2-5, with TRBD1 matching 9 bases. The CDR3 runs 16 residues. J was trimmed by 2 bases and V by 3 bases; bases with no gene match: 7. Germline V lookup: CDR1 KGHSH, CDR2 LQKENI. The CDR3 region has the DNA TGTGCCAGCTCACCGGACAGGGGTTTCCGTCAAGAGACCCAGTACTTC. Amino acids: CASSPDRGFRQETQYF.

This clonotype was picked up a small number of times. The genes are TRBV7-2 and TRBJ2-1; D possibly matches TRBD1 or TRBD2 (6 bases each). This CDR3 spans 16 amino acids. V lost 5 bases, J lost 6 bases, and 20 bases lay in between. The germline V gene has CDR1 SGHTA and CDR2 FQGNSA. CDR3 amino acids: CASSQNGGTGINEQFF. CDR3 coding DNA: TGTGCCAGCAGCCAGAACGGGGGAACAGGGATCAATGAGCAGTTCTTC.

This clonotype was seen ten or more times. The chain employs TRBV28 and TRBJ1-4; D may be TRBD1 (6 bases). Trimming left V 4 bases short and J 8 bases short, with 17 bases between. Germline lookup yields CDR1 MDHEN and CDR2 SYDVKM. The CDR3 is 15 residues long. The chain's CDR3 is CASSSPQGRSEKLFF. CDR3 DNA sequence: TGTGCCAGCAGTTCCCCGCAGGGGAGGTCGGAAAAACTGTTTTTT.

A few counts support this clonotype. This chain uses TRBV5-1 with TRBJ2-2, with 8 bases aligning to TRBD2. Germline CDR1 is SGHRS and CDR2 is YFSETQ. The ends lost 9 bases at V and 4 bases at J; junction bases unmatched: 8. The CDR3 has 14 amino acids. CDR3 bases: TGCGCCACCAGAATCGGGACTAGCACCGGGGAGCTGTTTTTT. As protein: CATRIGTSTGELFF.

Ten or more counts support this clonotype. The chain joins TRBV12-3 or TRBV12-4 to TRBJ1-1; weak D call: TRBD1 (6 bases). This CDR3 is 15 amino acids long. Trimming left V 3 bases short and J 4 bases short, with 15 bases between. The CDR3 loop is CASSLLDSRGTEAFF. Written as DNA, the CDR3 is TGTGCCAGCAGTTTGTTGGACAGTAGGGGCACTGAAGCTTTCTTT.

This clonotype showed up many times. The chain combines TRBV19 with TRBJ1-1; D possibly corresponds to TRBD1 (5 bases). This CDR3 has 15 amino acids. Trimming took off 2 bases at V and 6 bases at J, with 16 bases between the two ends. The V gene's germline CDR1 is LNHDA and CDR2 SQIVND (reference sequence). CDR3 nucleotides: TGTGCCAGTAGTATAAGTAGGGCAGGGTTCGCTGAAGCTTTCTTT. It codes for CASSISRAGFAEAFF.

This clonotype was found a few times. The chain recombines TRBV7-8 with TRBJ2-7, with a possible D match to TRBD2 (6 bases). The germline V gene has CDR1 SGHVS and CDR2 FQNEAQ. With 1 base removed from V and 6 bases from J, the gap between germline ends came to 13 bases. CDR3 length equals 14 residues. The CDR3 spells CASSLVGLLTEQYF. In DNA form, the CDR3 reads TGTGCCAGCAGCTTAGTGGGACTCTTAACCGAGCAGTACTTC. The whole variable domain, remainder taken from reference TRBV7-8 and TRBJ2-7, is GAGVSQSPRYKVAKRGQDVALRCDPISGHVSLFWYQQALGQGPEFLTYFQNEAQLDKSGLPSDRFFAERPEGSVSTLKIQRTQQEDSAVYLCASSLVGLLTEQYFGPGTRLTVT.

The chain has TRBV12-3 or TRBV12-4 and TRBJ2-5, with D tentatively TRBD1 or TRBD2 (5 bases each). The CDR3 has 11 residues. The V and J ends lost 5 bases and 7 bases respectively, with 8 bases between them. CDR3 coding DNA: TGTGCCAGCAGTCGGGACGTGACCCAGTACTTC. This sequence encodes CASSRDVTQYF.

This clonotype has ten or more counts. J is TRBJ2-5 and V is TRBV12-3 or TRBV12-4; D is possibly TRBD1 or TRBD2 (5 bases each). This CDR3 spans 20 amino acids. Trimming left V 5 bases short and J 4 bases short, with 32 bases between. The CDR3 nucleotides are TGTGCCAGCAGTCGAGTATCGTTGGGGGTTGCCAGAGATCTCTCAGAGACCCAGTACTTC. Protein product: CASSRVSLGVARDLSETQYF.

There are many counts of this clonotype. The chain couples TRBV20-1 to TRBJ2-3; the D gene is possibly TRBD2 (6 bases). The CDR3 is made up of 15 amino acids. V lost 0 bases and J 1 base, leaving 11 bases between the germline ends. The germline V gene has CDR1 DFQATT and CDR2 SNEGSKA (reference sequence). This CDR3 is CSAREGGSGTDTQYF. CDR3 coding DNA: TGCAGTGCTAGAGAGGGGGGTAGCGGCACAGATACGCAGTATTTT.

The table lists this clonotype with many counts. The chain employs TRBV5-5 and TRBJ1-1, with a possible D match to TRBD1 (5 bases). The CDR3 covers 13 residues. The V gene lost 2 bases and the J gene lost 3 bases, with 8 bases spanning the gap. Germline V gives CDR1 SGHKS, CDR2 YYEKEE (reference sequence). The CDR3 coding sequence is TGTGCCAGCAGCTTCCGGGGCTACACTGAAGCTTTCTTT. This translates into CASSFRGYTEAFF.

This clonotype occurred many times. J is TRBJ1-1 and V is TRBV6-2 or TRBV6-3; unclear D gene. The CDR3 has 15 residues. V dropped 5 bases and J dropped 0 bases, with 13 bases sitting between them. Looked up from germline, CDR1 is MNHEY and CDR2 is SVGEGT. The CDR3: CASSEADGLNTEAFF. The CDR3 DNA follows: TGTGCCAGCAGTGAAGCCGACGGGTTGAACACTGAAGCTTTCTTT.

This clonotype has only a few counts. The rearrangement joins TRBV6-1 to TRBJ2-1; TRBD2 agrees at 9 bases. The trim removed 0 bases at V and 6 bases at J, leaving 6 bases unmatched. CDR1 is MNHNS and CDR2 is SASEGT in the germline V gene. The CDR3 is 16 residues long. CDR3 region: CASSEAPSGIGNEQFF. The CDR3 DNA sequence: TGTGCCAGCAGTGAAGCCCCTAGCGGGATAGGCAATGAGCAGTTCTTC.

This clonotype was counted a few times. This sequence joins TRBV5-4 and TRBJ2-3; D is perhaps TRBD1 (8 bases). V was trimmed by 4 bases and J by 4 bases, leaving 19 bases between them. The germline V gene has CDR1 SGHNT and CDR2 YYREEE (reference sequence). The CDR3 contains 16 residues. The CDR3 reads CASSENRGGAADTQYF. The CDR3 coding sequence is TGTGCCAGCAGCGAAAACAGGGGGGGCGCGGCAGATACGCAGTATTTT. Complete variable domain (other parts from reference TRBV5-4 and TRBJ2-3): ETGVTQSPTHLIKTRGQQVTLRCSSQSGHNTVSWYQQALGQGPQFIFQYYREEENGRGNFPPRFSGLQFPNYSSELNVNALELDDSALYLCASSENRGGAADTQYFGPGTRLTVL.

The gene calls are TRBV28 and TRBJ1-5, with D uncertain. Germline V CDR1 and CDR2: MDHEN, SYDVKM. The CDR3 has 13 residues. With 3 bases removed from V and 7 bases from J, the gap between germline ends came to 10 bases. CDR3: CASSLSPRQPQHF. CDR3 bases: TGTGCCAGCAGTTTGAGCCCAAGGCAGCCCCAGCATTTT.